This T cell receptor beta chain comes out of a study of blood T cell repertoires in COVID-19. Study as a whole: Specimens from acute and convalescent COVID-19 originated in the United States, Italy and Spain. Sources were T cells, B-cell-depleted T cells, or PBMCs; the material itself was cDNA or gDNA.

CDR3 size: 15 residues. Trimming pared 5 bases from V and 11 bases from J, leaving 21 bases between. Germline V CDR1 and CDR2: MGHRA, YSYEKL. Measured with immunoSEQ multiplex PCR; TCRdb has only the in-frame clones, and not every one. The sample carries approximately 490,000 clones, roughly nine tenths recorded once. Clinical history as reported by participants underpinned cohort assignment. Cohort 3 recovered donors had two negative PCRs, clearance, or symptom resolution. J is TRBJ1-4 and V is TRBV4-1; D perhaps matches TRBD1 (5 bases). The receptor was derived from a woman aged 55-69 years who had recovered from COVID-19. The sample consisted of PBMCs or T cells enriched from blood (not recorded which). In DNA form, the CDR3 reads TGCGCCAGCAGCTCAGACGTCGGCGCCAAGGGGAAACTGTTTTTT. This sequence encodes CASSSDVGAKGKLFF.